A selection of T cell receptor beta chains follows, all from one sample in a study of OX40 agonist ivuxolimab in advanced cancers. Assay used: immunoSEQ multiplex PCR; TCRdb lists only in-frame clones, some missing. The sample gives 55,000 to 85,000 clones, roughly nine tenths of which show up once; about 1.3% is in the top ten. The material sequenced was CD4+ or CD8+ T cells sorted from blood, taken in a trial of the OX40 agonist ivuxolimab. These receptors came from an adult with an advanced solid tumor such as melanoma, head and neck, liver or kidney cancer. Both conserved end residues are part of each CDR3. Each record gives: D gene, V gene, clone size, J gene, CDR3 DNA, CDR3 protein. The D gene is left open where the match is weak. Clone size appears in some rows only: once, few, many, or a class for an expanded clone.

D gene: TRBD2; V gene: TRBV7-2; clone size: -; J gene: TRBJ2-3; CDR3 DNA: TGTGCCAGCAGCTTGGGCCAAGGACTAGCGGGAGCCCCAATCTATTTT; CDR3 protein: CASSLGQGLAGAPIYF
D gene: -; V gene: TRBV5-1; clone size: few; J gene: TRBJ1-4; CDR3 DNA: TGCGCCAGCAGCTTCGGGAGGAGGGGAGAAAAACTGTTTTTT; CDR3 protein: CASSFGRRGEKLFF
D gene: -; V gene: TRBV11-2; clone size: -; J gene: TRBJ1-6; CDR3 DNA: TGTGCCAGCAGCTTAGGGAATTCACCCCTCCACTTT; CDR3 protein: CASSLGNSPLHF
D gene: TRBD1; V gene: TRBV19; clone size: once; J gene: TRBJ2-7; CDR3 DNA: TGTGCCAGTTCTCCGACAGGGGGCTCCTACGAGCAGTACTTC; CDR3 protein: CASSPTGGSYEQYF
D gene: TRBD1; V gene: TRBV27; clone size: few; J gene: TRBJ2-5; CDR3 DNA: TGTGCCAGCAGTTTATACAGGGGATGGCAAGAGACCCAGTACTTC; CDR3 protein: CASSLYRGWQETQYF
D gene: -; V gene: TRBV6-6; clone size: once; J gene: TRBJ2-5; CDR3 DNA: TGTGCCAGCAGTTTAGGGAGAACAGGGAACCAAGAGACCCAGTACTTC; CDR3 protein: CASSLGRTGNQETQYF
D gene: TRBD1; V gene: TRBV19; clone size: -; J gene: TRBJ2-6; CDR3 DNA: TGTGCCAGCGCGACAGGGAGCTCTGGGGCCAACGTCCTGACTTTC; CDR3 protein: CASATGSSGANVLTF
D gene: -; V gene: TRBV5-5; clone size: -; J gene: TRBJ2-3; CDR3 DNA: TGTGCCAGCAGCTTAGTGCAGGGAAGCACAGATACGCAGTATTTT; CDR3 protein: CASSLVQGSTDTQYF
D gene: -; V gene: TRBV9; clone size: -; J gene: TRBJ2-2; CDR3 DNA: TGTGCCAGCAGTAGACTTTTGAACACCGGGGAGCTGTTTTTT; CDR3 protein: CASSRLLNTGELFF
D gene: -; V gene: TRBV7-8; clone size: -; J gene: TRBJ2-7; CDR3 DNA: TGTGCCAGCAGCTTAGTACCCAGGGTGGCCTACGAGCAGTACTTC; CDR3 protein: CASSLVPRVAYEQYF
D gene: TRBD1; V gene: TRBV4-2; clone size: -; J gene: TRBJ1-6; CDR3 DNA: TGTGCCAGCAGCCAAGGGATTGGACAGGAGAATTCACCCCTCCACTTT; CDR3 protein: CASSQGIGQENSPLHF
D gene: -; V gene: TRBV7-2; clone size: -; J gene: TRBJ1-6; CDR3 DNA: TGTGCCAGCAGCTTAGTCGTAAATAATTCACCCCCCCACTTT; CDR3 protein: CASSLVVNNSPPHF
D gene: TRBD1; V gene: TRBV6-6; clone size: -; J gene: TRBJ2-7; CDR3 DNA: TGTGCCAGCAGTCCGCCGACAGGGATGGGCTACGAGCAGTACTTC; CDR3 protein: CASSPPTGMGYEQYF
D gene: -; V gene: TRBV29-1; clone size: -; J gene: TRBJ2-3; CDR3 DNA: TGCAGCGTTGAAAGCCCGGGTGGGGGTGGTACGCAGTATTTT; CDR3 protein: CSVESPGGGGTQYF
D gene: TRBD1; V gene: TRBV6-5; clone size: -; J gene: TRBJ2-2; CDR3 DNA: TGTGCCAGCAGTTACCGGGGACAGGGGAGGACCGGGGAGCTGTTTTTT; CDR3 protein: CASSYRGQGRTGELFF
D gene: TRBD2; V gene: TRBV5-1; clone size: -; J gene: TRBJ2-7; CDR3 DNA: TGCGCCAGCAGCTTGGGACTAGCGGGAGGGGTCCCCTACGAGCAGTACTTC; CDR3 protein: CASSLGLAGGVPYEQYF
D gene: -; V gene: TRBV2; clone size: -; J gene: TRBJ1-4; CDR3 DNA: TGTGCCAGCAAGATGATTAATGAAAAACTGTTTTTT; CDR3 protein: CASKMINEKLFF
D gene: TRBD1; V gene: TRBV7-9; clone size: -; J gene: TRBJ1-4; CDR3 DNA: TGTGCCAGCAGCACAGGACAGGGTGCTAATGAAAAGCTGTTTTTT; CDR3 protein: CASSTGQGANEKLFF
D gene: -; V gene: TRBV6-6; clone size: once; J gene: TRBJ2-1; CDR3 DNA: TGTGCCAGCAGTTACGGGACATACTACAATGAGCAGTTCTTC; CDR3 protein: CASSYGTYYNEQFF
D gene: -; V gene: TRBV5-1; clone size: -; J gene: TRBJ2-1; CDR3 DNA: TGCGCCAGCAGCTTGGTCAGGGGGGATGAGCAGTTCTTC; CDR3 protein: CASSLVRGDEQFF
D gene: -; V gene: TRBV29-1; clone size: -; J gene: TRBJ1-4; CDR3 DNA: TGCAGCGTTGAACGGTTGGCAGGGGTGCGGGCTAATGAAAAACTGTTTTTT; CDR3 protein: CSVERLAGVRANEKLFF
D gene: -; V gene: TRBV5-6; clone size: once; J gene: TRBJ1-2; CDR3 DNA: TGTGCCAGCAGCTGGAGGTCTTGGACAGCATCTTATGGCTACACCTTC; CDR3 protein: CASSWRSWTASYGYTF
D gene: -; V gene: TRBV5-4; clone size: -; J gene: TRBJ2-7; CDR3 DNA: TGTGCCAGCAGCCCGGGGGGCAGGGACATTCGGGTCCGCGAGCAGTACTTC; CDR3 protein: CASSPGGRDIRVREQYF
D gene: -; V gene: TRBV5-1; clone size: once; J gene: TRBJ2-7; CDR3 DNA: TGCGCCAGCAGTTCGGGGACGACTTACGAGCAGTACTTC; CDR3 protein: CASSSGTTYEQYF
D gene: -; V gene: TRBV28; clone size: -; J gene: TRBJ2-6; CDR3 DNA: TGTGCCAGCAGACGACCAGGGGTTGCAGGGGCCAACGTCCTGACTTTC; CDR3 protein: CASRRPGVAGANVLTF
D gene: -; V gene: TRBV4-1; clone size: -; J gene: TRBJ2-3; CDR3 DNA: TGCGCCAGCAGCCAGCAGTATGGGGGCAGGACAGATACGCAGTATTTT; CDR3 protein: CASSQQYGGRTDTQYF
D gene: -; V gene: TRBV5-1; clone size: -; J gene: TRBJ1-4; CDR3 DNA: TGCGCCAGCAGCGTAGGACAGCCCAATGAAAAACTGTTTTTT; CDR3 protein: CASSVGQPNEKLFF
D gene: -; V gene: TRBV19; clone size: -; J gene: TRBJ2-7; CDR3 DNA: TGTGCCAGTAGTATTAGGCAGGGGCCCTCCTACGAGCAGTACTTC; CDR3 protein: CASSIRQGPSYEQYF
D gene: -; V gene: TRBV10-3; clone size: -; J gene: TRBJ2-7; CDR3 DNA: TGTGCCATCAGTGAAACCCGGGCCAAGCAGTACTTC; CDR3 protein: CAISETRAKQYF
D gene: TRBD1; V gene: TRBV11-2; clone size: -; J gene: TRBJ2-3; CDR3 DNA: TGTGCCAGCAGCCGACAACCGAACAGGGGCGGCACAGATACGCAGTATTTT; CDR3 protein: CASSRQPNRGGTDTQYF
D gene: -; V gene: TRBV7-2; clone size: -; J gene: TRBJ2-7; CDR3 DNA: TGTGCCAGCAGCTTAGCCGGGACAAACTCCTACGAGCAGTACTTC; CDR3 protein: CASSLAGTNSYEQYF
D gene: -; V gene: TRBV7-9; clone size: -; J gene: TRBJ1-3; CDR3 DNA: TGTGCCAGCAGCTTAAACGCAAAAAGCTCTGGAAACACCATATATTTT; CDR3 protein: CASSLNAKSSGNTIYF
D gene: -; V gene: TRBV5-1; clone size: -; J gene: TRBJ2-5; CDR3 DNA: TGCGCCAGCAGCTTATCCGCCAGGCTAGGGGAGACCCAGTACTTC; CDR3 protein: CASSLSARLGETQYF
D gene: -; V gene: TRBV28; clone size: medium-sized; J gene: TRBJ2-7; CDR3 DNA: TGTGCCAGCTCTAGGTGGGGGGACCGGGACGAGCAGTACTTC; CDR3 protein: CASSRWGDRDEQYF
D gene: TRBD1; V gene: TRBV7-6; clone size: few; J gene: TRBJ2-6; CDR3 DNA: TGTGCCAGCAGCTTAGGCACCGGGACAGTTGGTTCCTCTGGGGCCAACGTCCTGACTTTC; CDR3 protein: CASSLGTGTVGSSGANVLTF
D gene: TRBD1; V gene: TRBV19; clone size: -; J gene: TRBJ1-1; CDR3 DNA: TGTGCCAGTAGTAGGGGACAGGGGATGAACACTGAAGCTTTCTTT; CDR3 protein: CASSRGQGMNTEAFF
D gene: TRBD1; V gene: TRBV30; clone size: -; J gene: TRBJ1-6; CDR3 DNA: TGTGCCTGGAGTCCCTCCGGGACAGCCTATAATTCACCCCTCCACTTT; CDR3 protein: CAWSPSGTAYNSPLHF
D gene: -; V gene: TRBV5-8; clone size: -; J gene: TRBJ2-2; CDR3 DNA: TGTGCCAGCAGCCAACTTTGGGGGTCGATGGACTCCGGGGAGCTGTTTTTT; CDR3 protein: CASSQLWGSMDSGELFF
D gene: -; V gene: TRBV28; clone size: once; J gene: TRBJ2-5; CDR3 DNA: TGTGCCAGCAGTTTGGAGGTAAAGACCCAGTACTTC; CDR3 protein: CASSLEVKTQYF
D gene: TRBD1; V gene: TRBV5-1; clone size: -; J gene: TRBJ1-1; CDR3 DNA: TGCGCCAGCAGCACAGACAGGGGCGTGAACACTGAAGCTTTCTTT; CDR3 protein: CASSTDRGVNTEAFF